Detailed here is one TCR beta chain. Unique molecular identifiers were incorporated into the prepared TCRbeta library. Via MiXCR, TCRdb re-called the PCR reads, giving one row per CDR3 protein. Here the sample spans about 420,000 distinct CDR3 sequences, about 17% being singletons. The sample is drawn from a study of T-cell reconstitution after alpha-beta-depleted transplantation in children. Germline lookup yields CDR1 SGHAT and CDR2 FQNNGV. CDR3 length: 14 residues. Trimming left V 7 bases short and J 4 bases short, with 16 bases between. This clonotype was sampled from a boy under two years old who had a stem cell transplant for Wiskott-Aldrich syndrome, so the T cells may come from the graft donor. The chain combines TRBV11-2 with TRBJ2-5, with D perhaps matching TRBD1 (6 bases). The sequencing here drew on PBMCs, mostly from graft donor cells, taken 360 days after TCRalphabeta/CD19-depleted stem cell transplant. This chain's CDR3 is CASTENRVAETQYF. CDR3 DNA: TGTGCCAGCACCGAAAACAGGGTGGCAGAGACCCAGTACTTC.